This T cell receptor (beta chain) was sequenced for a study of identical twins. Study-wide findings and caveats: Among monozygotic twins, out-of-frame TCR alpha sharing exceeded what models predicted.

This CDR3 contains 13 residues. The germline gives CDR1 SEHNR, CDR2 FQNEAQ (reference sequence). V shed 4 bases, J shed 10 bases, and the junction held 6 bases outside the gene matches. Healthy Caucasians were all of the donors. To note about this clonotype: What it binds is not known.

One entry per CDR3 protein, called by TCRdb with MiXCR from the 5' RACE reads. The repertoire holds 750,000 to 950,000 distinct CDR3 sequences, with 10% to 15% as singletons. This sample was also put to use in a study of yellow fever vaccine responses in identical twins.

The receptor was isolated from a woman between 18 and 30 years old in good health. The chain joins TRBV7-9 to TRBJ2-1; 8 bases line up with TRBD2. The specimen was PBMCs. CDR3 sequence reads: CASSSNSGMEQFF. CDR3 coding DNA: TGTGCCAGCAGCTCCAATAGCGGGATGGAGCAGTTCTTC.